These 17 T cell receptor beta chains came from one sample sequenced in a study of cytomegalovirus exposure and HLA in healthy donors. PCR involved 60 Vbeta and 13 Jbeta primers. Sequenced by immunoSEQ multiplex PCR; TCRdb stores in-frame clones only, minus some. The data hold around 190,000 clones, with approximately 86% observed a single time. Sequencing was carried out using PBMCs. These receptors were obtained from a woman younger than 30 in good health and CMV-seronegative.

This rearrangement joins TRBV25-1 to TRBJ2-2; TRBD2 matches 9 bases. Germline V gene lookup returns CDR1 MGHDK and CDR2 SYGVNS. V dropped 4 bases and J dropped 7; count of bases not matched to a gene: 16. This CDR3 region has 18 residues. Here the CDR3 reads CASSVPGTGSGSFGELFF. Here the CDR3 DNA reads TGTGCCAGCAGTGTTCCTGGGACGGGTAGCGGGAGTTTCGGGGAGCTGTTTTTT. Full variable domain (remainder filled in from reference TRBV25-1 and TRBJ2-2): EADIYQTPRYLVIGTGKKITLECSQTMGHDKMYWYQQDPGMELHLIHYSYGVNSTEKGDLSSESTVSRIRTEHFPLTLESARPSHTSQYLCASSVPGTGSGSFGELFFGEGSRLTVL.

The chain combines TRBV6-6 with TRBJ2-1; D call uncertain. Trimming cost V 5 bases and J 4 bases, with 12 bases left between them. CDR1 and CDR2 from the germline V gene are MNHNY and SVGAGI (reference sequence). CDR3 length: 14 amino acids. The CDR3 DNA reads as TGTGCCAGCAGTCTCCCCGGCGGTTACAATGAGCAGTTCTTC. Amino acids: CASSLPGGYNEQFF.

The chain has TRBV19 and TRBJ2-2; possible D gene TRBD2, 5 bases. CDR3 size: 15 residues. In germline, CDR1 is LNHDA, CDR2 SQIVND (reference sequence). V lost 3 bases and J lost 2, with 10 bases in between. The CDR3 protein is CASSMSGINTGELFF. Written as DNA, the CDR3 is TGTGCCAGTAGTATGTCGGGGATTAACACCGGGGAGCTGTTTTTT.

The gene calls are TRBV15 and TRBJ2-1; TRBD2 agrees at 8 bases. CDR1 is LNHNV and CDR2 is YYDKDF in the germline V gene (reference sequence). The CDR3 totals 15 residues. Trimming at V came to 7 bases and at J to 2 bases, leaving 7 bases not matched to a gene. CDR3 DNA sequence: TGTGCCACCAAGCGTCGTAGCGGGACCTACAATGAGCAGTTCTTC. It translates to CATKRRSGTYNEQFF.

The rearrangement links TRBV7-9 to TRBJ1-2; D is undetermined. Germline loops: CDR1 SEHNR, CDR2 FQNEAQ (reference sequence). The CDR3 totals 15 residues. V gave up 1 base and J gave up 1 base, with 10 bases separating them. The CDR3 is CASSLGFSFNYGYTF. The DNA of the CDR3 is TGTGCCAGCAGCTTAGGTTTCTCTTTTAACTATGGCTACACCTTC. The full variable domain, rest sourced from reference TRBV7-9 and TRBJ1-2, is DTGVSQNPRHKITKRGQNVTFRCDPISEHNRLYWYRQTLGQGPEFLTYFQNEAQLEKSRLLSDRFSAERPKGSFSTLEIQRTEQGDSAMYLCASSLGFSFNYGYTFGSGTRLTVV.

The rearrangement joins TRBV19 to TRBJ1-1, with 8 positions matching TRBD1. The CDR3 contains 15 residues. Germline V gene lookup returns CDR1 LNHDA and CDR2 SQIVND (reference sequence). Trimming took 3 bases from V and 0 from J; bases not matched to a gene: 3. CDR3 residues: CASSITGGMNTEAFF. For the CDR3, the DNA is TGTGCCAGTAGTATTACAGGGGGAATGAACACTGAAGCTTTCTTT.

As concerns this clone: The same CDR3 is also encoded by other DNA sequences in this sample. The chain links TRBV13 to TRBJ2-5, with D perhaps matching TRBD2 (6 bases). The CDR3 totals 15 residues. Germline assignment: CDR1 PRHDT and CDR2 FYEKMQ (reference sequence). Trimming removed 8 bases from V and 4 bases from J, with 20 bases in between. The CDR3 DNA follows: TGTGCCAGCCACCTAGGACGGGGGTCGGGAGAGACCCAGTACTTC. Its protein is CASHLGRGSGETQYF.

V gene TRBV9 combines with J gene TRBJ2-2, with TRBD2 matching 10 bases. The CDR3 sequence is 17 residues long. The trim removed 4 bases at V and 4 bases at J, leaving 10 bases unmatched. Per the germline V gene, CDR1 is SGDLS and CDR2 is YYNGEE. CDR3 nucleotide sequence: TGTGCCAGCAGCACCCCACTAGCGGGACGGGGCACCGGGGAGCTGTTTTTT. Translating gives CASSTPLAGRGTGELFF.

The chain employs TRBV7-8 and TRBJ2-5, with 11 bases fitting TRBD1. This CDR3 comprises 17 residues. Germline CDR1 reads SGHVS; CDR2 reads FQNEAQ. J gave up 5 bases and V 5 bases, and 13 bases lay outside the gene matches. The chain's CDR3 is CASSPYRRTGGYETQYF. Written as DNA, the CDR3 is TGTGCCAGCAGCCCCTACCGGAGGACAGGGGGCTACGAGACCCAGTACTTC.

The CDR3 coding sequence is TGTGCCAGCAGCCCGGAGGGACAGGGGAGTTTAGGCTACACCTTC. Its translation: CASSPEGQGSLGYTF. This chain joins TRBV5-6 and TRBJ1-2, with 10 positions matching TRBD1. The CDR3 is 15 amino acids. CDR1 and CDR2 (germline): SGHDT, YYEEEE. V lost 4 bases to trimming and J lost 8 bases; unmatched junction nucleotides: 11.

The CDR3 spells CASSLEGHFGPDTQYF. DNA of the CDR3: TGTGCCAGCAGCTTGGAGGGACATTTCGGACCGGATACGCAGTATTTT. The V gene is TRBV5-6, the J gene TRBJ2-3, with a weak D call TRBD1 (6 bases). Germline lookup yields CDR1 SGHDT and CDR2 YYEEEE. V shed 0 bases and J shed 6 bases, with 17 bases lying between them. The CDR3 has 16 residues. Looking up the rest from reference TRBV5-6 and TRBJ2-3 gives the full variable domain: DAGVTQSPTHLIKTRGQQVTLRCSPKSGHDTVSWYQQALGQGPQFIFQYYEEEERQRGNFPDRFSGHQFPNYSSELNVNALLLGDSALYLCASSLEGHFGPDTQYFGPGTRLTVL.

The J gene is TRBJ2-7, the V gene TRBV29-1, with TRBD2 identical over 9 bases. Germline V gene lookup returns CDR1 SQVTM and CDR2 ANQGSEA. This CDR3 is 11 amino acids long. V lost 4 bases and J lost 6; bases outside the gene matches: 1. The DNA for the CDR3 is TGCAGCGTTGGACTAGCGGTCGAGCAGTACTTC. This gives the protein CSVGLAVEQYF.

This clone was detected only a few times. Other DNA sequences in this sample translate to the same CDR3. The V and J genes are TRBV30 and TRBJ2-7; a possible D gene is TRBD2 (5 bases). The germline V and J ends were trimmed by 0 bases and 4 bases, with 7 bases remaining between them. Germline V gene data show CDR1 as GTSNPN and CDR2 as SVGIG (reference sequence). The CDR3 loop spans 12 amino acids. CDR3 loop: CAWSVRGYEQYF. Here the CDR3 DNA reads TGTGCCTGGAGTGTTCGGGGATACGAGCAGTACTTC. Supplemented by reference TRBV30 and TRBJ2-7, the full variable domain reads SQTIHQWPATLVQPVGSPLSLECTVEGTSNPNLYWYRQAAGRGLQLLFYSVGIGQISSEVPQNLSASRPQDRQFILSSKKLLLSDSGFYLCAWSVRGYEQYFGPGTRLTVT.

The CDR3 nucleotides read TGTGCCAGCAGTTCCGGGATGAGAAATGAGCAGTTCTTC. Protein: CASSSGMRNEQFF. The chain has TRBV6-5 and TRBJ2-1, with TRBD2 as a possible D gene (5 bases). Germline CDR1 reads MNHEY; CDR2 reads SVGAGI. Trimming took 4 bases from V and 7 from J, leaving 11 bases between them. This CDR3 has 13 residues.

This clone was found a few times. The V call is TRBV7-2, the J call TRBJ1-5; the match to TRBD1 covers 7 bases. The V segment lost 4 bases and the J segment 2 bases; nucleotides outside the gene matches: 5. The CDR3 has 15 residues. CDR1 is SGHTA and CDR2 is FQGNSA in the germline V gene. CDR3 coding DNA: TGTGCCAGCAGCTCCCCCACAGGGGGCAATCAGCCCCAGCATTTT. It yields the protein CASSSPTGGNQPQHF.

The chain uses TRBV29-1 and TRBJ2-3; D is unclear. The CDR3 extends over 13 amino acids. V was clipped by 4 bases and J by 2 bases, with 10 bases between them. CDR1 is SQVTM and CDR2 is ANQGSEA in the germline V gene. The CDR3 sequence is CSVAGHPTDTQYF. The CDR3 nucleotides are TGCAGCGTTGCTGGGCACCCCACAGATACGCAGTATTTT.

This clone showed up just a few times. V and J are TRBV2 and TRBJ2-7, with 10 bases fitting TRBD1. Germline lookup yields CDR1 SNHLY and CDR2 FYNNEI. Losses at the gene ends were 8 bases for V and 6 bases for J; bases not matched to a gene: 10. The CDR3 runs to 14 residues. This CDR3 reads CASVVGQGSGEQYF. CDR3 DNA: TGTGCCAGCGTTGTGGGACAGGGGTCGGGCGAGCAGTACTTC.